The 10 T cell receptor beta chains given below trace back to one sample, sequenced in a study of blood T cell repertoires in COVID-19. TCRdb's table, derived via immunoSEQ multiplex PCR, lists solely in-frame clones and lacks some. This table holds about 180,000 clones, about four fifths found once. Sequenced material: PBMCs or T cells enriched from blood (not recorded which). All receptors come from a man aged 55-75 years who had recovered from COVID-19.

This clone was seen a handful of times. The chain recombines TRBV6-1 with TRBJ2-7, with 13 bases matching TRBD2. This CDR3 has 17 residues. V was clipped by 4 bases and J by 0 bases; unmatched bases: 6. CDR1 and CDR2 from the germline V gene are MNHNS and SASEGT. CDR3 amino acids: CASSGGTSGAFSYEQYF. The CDR3 nucleotides read TGTGCCAGCAGTGGAGGGACTAGCGGGGCGTTCTCCTACGAGCAGTACTTC.

This chain links TRBV14 with TRBJ2-7; 9 bases map to TRBD2. CDR1 and CDR2 (germline): SGHDN, FVKESK. V lost 4 bases and J lost 4; bases outside the gene matches: 20. The CDR3 is 19 amino acids. The CDR3 protein is CASSPSRGARSGSLYEQYF. CDR3 DNA: TGTGCCAGCAGCCCGTCTCGGGGGGCGCGTAGCGGGAGTCTGTACGAGCAGTACTTC.

V usage is TRBV7-3 and J usage is TRBJ2-2; D remains unclear. V lost 2 bases and J lost 5, with 9 bases in between. This CDR3 has 14 residues. Per the germline V gene, CDR1 is SGHTA and CDR2 is FQGTGA. The DNA of the CDR3 is TGTGCCAGCAGCTTAGGAGTATATACCGGGGAGCTGTTTTTT. Its protein product is CASSLGVYTGELFF.

The rearrangement uses TRBV5-1 and TRBJ1-3, with a possible D match to TRBD1 (5 bases). Germline V gives CDR1 SGHRS, CDR2 YFSETQ. V gave up 1 base and J gave up 4 bases, with 9 bases separating them. The CDR3 contains 14 residues. CDR3 protein: CASSLKGPGNTIYF. The CDR3 DNA reads as TGCGCCAGCAGCTTGAAGGGGCCCGGAAACACCATATATTTT.

CDR3 region: CASSQMHESEQGIFWEQYF. In DNA, the CDR3 is TGTGCCAGCAGCCAGATGCATGAGTCCGAACAGGGTATATTCTGGGAGCAGTACTTC. The rearrangement uses TRBV14 and TRBJ2-7, with D tentatively TRBD1 (6 bases). Trimming removed 3 bases from V and 7 bases from J, with 31 bases in between. From germline, CDR1 is SGHDN and CDR2 FVKESK. The CDR3 spans 19 residues.

The J gene is TRBJ2-7, the V gene TRBV29-1; 10 bases align to TRBD1. CDR1 is SQVTM, CDR2 ANQGSEA, per germline. This CDR3 is 15 amino acids long. With 4 bases clipped from V and 2 bases from J, the junction kept 8 bases outside the gene matches. CDR3 sequence (DNA): TGCAGCGTTGTCCCGAGGACAGGGGGTGCCTACGAGCAGTACTTC. Translation: CSVVPRTGGAYEQYF.

J is TRBJ2-3 and V is TRBV7-2, with D uncertain. CDR3 length: 15 amino acids. Germline-derived CDR1 and CDR2 are SGHTA and FQGNSA. V lost 5 bases, J lost 0 bases, and 12 bases lay in between. CDR3 in amino acids: CASSIGAPSTDTQYF. The CDR3 region has the DNA TGTGCCAGCAGCATCGGAGCGCCGAGCACAGATACGCAGTATTTT.

This chain connects TRBV5-4 to TRBJ2-3, with 10 bases that match TRBD1. Germline CDR1 is SGHNT and CDR2 is YYREEE (reference sequence). CDR3 size: 16 residues. V trimming: 1 base; J trimming: 4 bases; junction bases outside the gene matches: 6. Written as DNA, the CDR3 is TGTGCCAGCAGCTTGCGGGGACAGGGGAGGCCAGATACGCAGTATTTT. This gives the protein CASSLRGQGRPDTQYF. The whole variable domain, remainder taken from reference TRBV5-4 and TRBJ2-3, is ETGVTQSPTHLIKTRGQQVTLRCSSQSGHNTVSWYQQALGQGPQFIFQYYREEENGRGNFPPRFSGLQFPNYSSELNVNALELDDSALYLCASSLRGQGRPDTQYFGPGTRLTVL.

The chain has TRBV3-1 (or the pseudogene TRBV3-2) and TRBJ1-5, with D maybe TRBD1 (5 bases). The CDR3 length is 15 residues. Trimming shortened V by 4 bases and J by 2 bases, and 12 bases separated the two germline ends. The germline V gene encodes CDR1 LGHDT and CDR2 YNNKEL (reference sequence). CDR3 bases: TGTGCCAGCAGCCCGGACACCCGAGGCAATCAGCCCCAGCATTTT. Amino acids: CASSPDTRGNQPQHF.

The chain has TRBV28 and TRBJ1-6; D is ambiguous. V lost 11 bases to trimming and J lost 9 bases, with 17 bases between them. The CDR3 contains 13 residues. Germline CDR1 is MDHEN and CDR2 is SYDVKM. The CDR3, as DNA: TGTGCCCTCCCGGGCGGGGAGGGTTCACCCCTCCACTTT. Protein: CALPGGEGSPLHF. Filled out from reference TRBV28 and TRBJ1-6, the complete variable domain reads DVKVTQSSRYLVKRTGEKVFLECVQDMDHENMFWYRQDPGLGLRLIYFSYDVKMKEKGDIPEGYSVSREKKERFSLILESASTNQTSMYLCALPGGEGSPLHFGNGTRLTVT.